These 27 T cell receptor beta chains share one sample of origin, sequenced in a study of tumor T cells in aggressive B-cell lymphoma. TCRdb keeps only in-frame clones here, not all; method: immunoSEQ multiplex PCR. The table has fewer than 6,500 clones, about 68% seen once. The sample taken for sequencing was tumor tissue. The receptors originated from an adult with diffuse large B cell lymphoma.

The chain couples TRBV6-5 to TRBJ2-3; D unclear. V was pared by 6 bases and J by 6 bases, with 10 bases between. Germline lookup yields CDR1 MNHEY and CDR2 SVGAGI. This CDR3 contains 12 residues. CDR3 sequence reads: CASSPQMDTQYF. The DNA of the CDR3 is TGTGCCAGCAGCCCCCAAATGGATACGCAGTATTTT.

V is TRBV4-2 and J is TRBJ2-1; 9 bases fit TRBD1. The J segment lost 9 bases and the V segment lost 6 bases, leaving 9 bases of the junction unmatched. CDR1 and CDR2 (germline): LGHNA, YNFKEQ. This CDR3 is 14 amino acids long. The CDR3 coding sequence is TGTGCCAGCAGACTAAGGACAGGGGACGTTGAGCAGTTCTTC. It yields the protein CASRLRTGDVEQFF.

The table lists this clone with a few counts. The V call is TRBV7-9, the J call TRBJ1-1, with 8 bases matching TRBD1. The CDR3 spans 15 residues. After removal of 6 bases from V and 3 bases from J, the junction contained 9 bases not matched to a gene. Germline CDR1 is SEHNR and CDR2 is FQNEAQ (reference sequence). The DNA of the CDR3 is TGTGCCAGCAGTCGTTCAGGGGGCGAGGACACTGAAGCTTTCTTT. Protein sequence: CASSRSGGEDTEAFF.

The rearrangement uses TRBV5-8 and TRBJ1-2; 7 positions agree with TRBD1. The CDR3 sequence is 15 residues long. Germline loops: CDR1 SGHTS, CDR2 YDEGEE. Losses at the gene ends were 3 bases for V and 4 bases for J; bases not matched to a gene: 9. Written as DNA, the CDR3 is TGTGCCAGCAGCTCGGGACAGCCCCTATCCTATGGCTACACCTTC. Amino acid sequence: CASSSGQPLSYGYTF.

This clone was picked up a small number of times. The V call is TRBV19, the J call TRBJ2-6; 7 bases fit TRBD2. The ends lost 6 bases at V and 3 bases at J; junction bases unmatched: 2. There are 14 residues in the CDR3. From germline, CDR1 is LNHDA and CDR2 SQIVND (reference sequence). The CDR3 sequence: CASRRELGANVLTF. CDR3 DNA: TGTGCCAGTAGGCGGGAGCTTGGGGCCAACGTCCTGACTTTC.

Comments on this clone: This CDR3 is also generated by other DNA sequences in the sample. This chain uses TRBV6-5 with TRBJ1-1, with TRBD1 matching over 7 bases. This CDR3 contains 13 residues. Germline loops: CDR1 MNHEY, CDR2 SVGAGI. The V segment lost 7 bases and the J segment 7 bases; nucleotides outside the gene matches: 9. The CDR3 region has the DNA TGTGCCAGCATGTGGGCAGGGGGAATTGAAGCTTTCTTT. Translation: CASMWAGGIEAFF.

This clone occurred a few times. This chain links TRBV5-5 with TRBJ2-1; D unclear. The germline V gene has CDR1 SGHKS and CDR2 YYEKEE (reference sequence). Trimming cost V 0 bases and J 0 bases, with 7 bases left between them. This CDR3 spans 15 amino acids. The CDR3 nucleotides read TGTGCCAGCAGCTTGGACGCGAGCTCCTACAATGAGCAGTTCTTC. Translating gives CASSLDASSYNEQFF. Supplemented by reference TRBV5-5 and TRBJ2-1, the full variable domain reads DAGVTQSPTHLIKTRGQQVTLRCSPISGHKSVSWYQQVLGQGPQFIFQYYEKEERGRGNFPDRFSARQFPNYSSELNVNALLLGDSALYLCASSLDASSYNEQFFGPGTRLTVL.

The rearrangement links TRBV18 to TRBJ2-1; D may be TRBD1 (7 bases). The CDR3 covers 21 residues. Trimming removed 6 bases from V and 0 bases from J, with 30 bases in between. Looked up from germline, CDR1 is KGHSH and CDR2 is LQKENI. As DNA, the CDR3 is TGTGCCAGCTCCCCGTCGAAAGGGGGCCACGGAGGGCCGAGCTCCTACAATGAGCAGTTCTTC. This sequence encodes CASSPSKGGHGGPSSYNEQFF.

This clone has more than one count but fewer than ten. The V call is TRBV14, the J call TRBJ2-5, with 11 bases identical to TRBD1. The CDR3 contains 17 residues. The germline V gene has CDR1 SGHDN and CDR2 FVKESK. V dropped 4 bases and J dropped 5; count of bases not matched to a gene: 12. The CDR3 is CASSRDRDRGSRETQYF. For the CDR3, the DNA is TGTGCCAGCAGCCGAGACCGGGACAGGGGGTCTCGGGAGACCCAGTACTTC.

The chain links TRBV7-2 to TRBJ1-2; possibly TRBD1 for D (5 bases). Per the germline V gene, CDR1 is SGHTA and CDR2 is FQGNSA. The CDR3 covers 13 residues. Trimming removed 7 bases at V and 6 bases at J, with 15 bases between. Here the CDR3 reads CASTPGGINGYTF. DNA for the CDR3: TGTGCCAGCACCCCGGGGGGGATCAATGGCTACACCTTC.

The chain links TRBV28 to TRBJ1-5, with TRBD1 as a possible D gene (5 bases). Per germline, CDR1 MDHEN and CDR2 SYDVKM. The CDR3 loop spans 15 amino acids. Trimming took off 5 bases at V and 7 bases at J, with 18 bases between the two ends. The CDR3 reads CASSVPQGRVQPQHF. In nucleotides, the CDR3 is TGTGCCAGCAGTGTGCCCCAGGGAAGGGTCCAGCCCCAGCATTTT.

This clone was seen a few times. The CDR3 region has the DNA TGTGCCATCGGTAGGTTGAGTAGCGGTTACAATGAGCAGTTCTTC. It codes for CAIGRLSSGYNEQFF. The rearrangement uses TRBV15 and TRBJ2-1; D is possibly TRBD2 (6 bases). Trimming removed 10 bases at V and 4 bases at J, with 20 bases between. From germline, CDR1 is LNHNV and CDR2 YYDKDF (reference sequence). The CDR3 is 15 residues long.

The chain carries TRBV6-5 and TRBJ1-5; D unresolved. The CDR3 has 15 amino acids. The V end was cut by 0 bases, the J end by 6 bases, with 12 bases between. Germline V gene lookup returns CDR1 MNHEY and CDR2 SVGAGI. The CDR3 nucleotides read TGTGCCAGCAGTTACTCTCCGGGGTCTGGTCAGCCCCAGCATTTT. Encoded protein: CASSYSPGSGQPQHF.

The V call is TRBV28, the J call TRBJ1-2, with D possibly being TRBD1 (5 bases). Germline values: CDR1 MDHEN, CDR2 SYDVKM. The CDR3 consists of 16 residues. Trimming left V 5 bases short and J 0 bases short, with 16 bases between. CDR3 bases: TGTGCCAGCAGTCCTACGAGGGACTCTGCTAACTATGGCTACACCTTC. Its protein is CASSPTRDSANYGYTF.

The V gene is TRBV19, the J gene TRBJ1-1; D unresolved. In germline, CDR1 is LNHDA, CDR2 SQIVND (reference sequence). The CDR3 is made up of 13 amino acids. The V and J ends lost 1 base and 0 bases respectively, with 3 bases between them. The CDR3: CASSIVLNTEAFF. The CDR3 DNA reads TGTGCCAGTAGTATAGTCTTGAACACTGAAGCTTTCTTT.

The chain combines TRBV30 with TRBJ2-5; D perhaps matches TRBD1 (6 bases). CDR1 is GTSNPN and CDR2 is SVGIG in the germline V gene (reference sequence). The CDR3 extends over 12 amino acids. Deletions cut 7 bases from V and 4 bases from J, with 13 bases between. The CDR3 is CAYTGIGETQYF. The DNA for the CDR3 is TGTGCCTACACAGGGATTGGAGAGACCCAGTACTTC.

The chain uses TRBV7-2 and TRBJ2-1, with D possibly matching TRBD1 (5 bases). Germline V gene sequence: CDR1 SGHTA, CDR2 FQGNSA. Trimming took 4 bases from V and 7 from J, leaving 14 bases between them. The CDR3 totals 14 residues. CDR3 DNA sequence: TGTGCCAGCAGCTCGCCTACAGGTTTAAATGAGCAGTTCTTC. This codes for CASSSPTGLNEQFF. Full variable domain (outside the CDR3, taken from reference TRBV7-2 and TRBJ2-1): GAGVSQSPSNKVTEKGKDVELRCDPISGHTALYWYRQSLGQGLEFLIYFQGNSAPDKSGLPSDRFSAERTGGSVSTLTIQRTQQEDSAVYLCASSSPTGLNEQFFGPGTRLTVL.

The gene calls are TRBV5-1 and TRBJ2-4, with a weak D call TRBD1 (5 bases). Looked up from germline, CDR1 is SGHRS and CDR2 is YFSETQ. V was trimmed by 7 bases and J by 6 bases, leaving 17 bases between them. The CDR3 runs 14 residues. CDR3 sequence reads: CASARTAQGNIQYF. The CDR3 DNA sequence: TGCGCCAGCGCTCGGACGGCTCAGGGAAACATTCAGTACTTC.

This chain connects TRBV7-6 to TRBJ2-3; 11 bases agree with TRBD2. The V and J ends lost 5 bases and 5 bases, in that order; junction bases with no gene match: 6. This CDR3 is built from 15 residues. CDR1 and CDR2 from the germline V gene are SGHVS and FNYEAQ. CDR3 coding DNA: TGTGCCAGCAGCCCCGGACTAGCGGGCGGAGATACGCAGTATTTT. As protein: CASSPGLAGGDTQYF.

The CDR3 is CASSLGGLEQYF. The DNA of the CDR3 is TGTGCCAGCAGCTTAGGCGGGCTGGAACAGTACTTC. This chain joins TRBV7-8 and TRBJ2-7, with D perhaps matching TRBD2 (5 bases). The CDR3 runs to 12 residues. Trimming shortened V by 1 base and J by 10 bases, and 11 bases separated the two germline ends. CDR1 SGHVS and CDR2 FQNEAQ come from the germline V gene.

The rearrangement links TRBV6-6 to TRBJ1-5; 10 bases agree with TRBD1. In germline, CDR1 is MNHNY, CDR2 SVGAGI (reference sequence). This CDR3 comprises 15 residues. The junction had 4 bases not matched to a gene; V was cut back by 4 bases and J by 4 bases. CDR3 sequence (DNA): TGTGCCAGCAGTTCCTCGGACAGGGGGAATCAGCCCCAGCATTTT. Translating it yields CASSSSDRGNQPQHF.

The table lists this clone with a count of one. This chain joins TRBV19 and TRBJ2-3; 11 bases align to TRBD2. CDR3 length equals 15 residues. The germline gives CDR1 LNHDA, CDR2 SQIVND (reference sequence). The V segment lost 6 bases and the J segment 5 bases; nucleotides outside the gene matches: 7. The CDR3 DNA follows: TGTGCCAGTAGCCATAGCGGGAGGGTTGGAGATACGCAGTATTTT. Translated: CASSHSGRVGDTQYF.

This sequence joins TRBV11-1 and TRBJ2-7; D is possibly TRBD1 (6 bases). Germline CDR1 is SGHAT and CDR2 is FQDESV (reference sequence). V dropped 5 bases and J dropped 3 bases, with 14 bases sitting between them. CDR3 length: 14 residues. DNA of the CDR3: TGTGCCAGCAGCCCCGAACAGGGCAGCTACGAGCAGTACTTC. Protein: CASSPEQGSYEQYF.

Concerning this clone itself: At one end the junction does not follow the germline gene, possibly because of a read error. This chain uses TRBV5-6 with TRBJ2-7; a weak D match, TRBD2 (5 bases). Germline-derived CDR1 and CDR2 are SGHDT and YYEEEE. The CDR3 spans 14 residues. In DNA, the CDR3 is TGTGCCAGCAGCTTGATGCCGGGGATGGAGCTAAGGGACTTC. Protein product: CASSLMPGMELRDF.

The V and J genes are TRBV18 and TRBJ2-2; D gene unclear. Trimming took off 8 bases at V and 0 bases at J, with 7 bases between the two ends. This CDR3 region has 13 residues. Looked up from germline, CDR1 is KGHSH and CDR2 is LQKENI. The CDR3 sequence: CASPLSNTGELFF. CDR3 bases: TGTGCCAGCCCACTCTCGAACACCGGGGAGCTGTTTTTT.

The chain uses TRBV6-5 and TRBJ1-5, with unresolved D. Germline CDR1 reads MNHEY; CDR2 reads SVGAGI. CDR3 size: 15 residues. V was pared by 4 bases and J by 2 bases, with 12 bases between. Written as DNA, the CDR3 is TGTGCCAGCAGTTCCTCGGACTTCGGCAATCAGCCCCAGCATTTT. Its translation is CASSSSDFGNQPQHF.

The rearrangement uses TRBV18 and TRBJ2-7; D might be TRBD1 (6 bases). V shed 6 bases and J shed 0 bases, with 21 bases lying between them. CDR1 is KGHSH, CDR2 LQKENI, per germline. This CDR3 region has 17 residues. DNA of the CDR3: TGTGCCAGCTCCCGCGGGCGAGGACAGACAATCTCCTACGAGCAGTACTTC. It yields the protein CASSRGRGQTISYEQYF. The full variable domain, in which reference TRBV18 and TRBJ2-7 provide the parts outside the CDR3, is NAGVMQNPRHLVRRRGQEARLRCSPMKGHSHVYWYRQLPEEGLKFMVYLQKENIIDESGMPKERFSAEFPKEGPSILRIQQVVRGDSAAYFCASSRGRGQTISYEQYFGPGTRLTVT.